This is a list of T cell receptor beta chains from one sample in a study of CD8+ T cells in alopecia areata. Clones were read by immunoSEQ multiplex PCR, and TCRdb kept only the in-frame ones, dropping some. The sample consists of roughly 210,000 clones, around two fifths of them appearing once. Sequenced material: CD4+ T cells sorted from blood, taken around week 37, from a patient treated with tofacitinib. Receptors originate from a human donor with alopecia areata. Both conserved end residues are part of each CDR3. Fields, in order: D gene, V gene, J gene, clone size, CDR3 protein, CDR3 DNA. The D gene is left open where the match is weak. The size field is filled for only some rows; it gives once, few, many or a size class.

-	TRBV30	TRBJ2-6	-	CAWILPLGSSGANVLTF	TGTGCCTGGATCCTCCCGTTGGGAAGCTCTGGGGCCAACGTCCTGACTTTC
-	TRBV29-1	TRBJ1-2	few	CSARVSANYGYTF	TGCAGCGCCCGCGTTTCGGCTAACTATGGCTACACCTTC
-	TRBV27	TRBJ2-2	-	CASSSNTGELFF	TGTGCCAGCAGTTCAAACACCGGGGAGCTGTTTTTT
-	TRBV7-9	TRBJ2-3	-	CASSLARRADTQYF	TGTGCCAGCAGCTTAGCGCGGAGGGCAGATACGCAGTATTTT
-	TRBV2	TRBJ2-1	few	CASSEVLGSGNEQFF	TGTGCCAGCAGTGAAGTATTGGGGTCGGGCAATGAGCAGTTCTTC
-	TRBV7-3	TRBJ2-3	-	CASSLLGGSTDTQYF	TGTGCCAGCAGCTTACTGGGCGGGAGCACAGATACGCAGTATTTT
TRBD1	TRBV5-1	TRBJ2-2	-	CASSLEGQGTGELFF	TGCGCCAGCAGCCTGGAGGGACAGGGCACCGGGGAGCTGTTTTTT
-	TRBV5-4	TRBJ2-3	once	CASSWLGPTDTQYF	TGTGCCAGCAGCTGGCTCGGACCCACAGATACGCAGTATTTT
-	TRBV2	TRBJ2-3	-	CATRADRATDTQYF	TGTGCCACACGAGCCGACAGAGCCACAGATACGCAGTATTTT
-	TRBV30	TRBJ2-3	few	CAWTPGWAGDTQYF	TGTGCCTGGACTCCAGGGTGGGCCGGAGATACGCAGTATTTT
TRBD1	TRBV2	TRBJ2-2	-	CASSGDRVYGELFF	TGTGCCAGCAGTGGGGACAGGGTTTACGGGGAGCTGTTTTTT
TRBD1	TRBV25-1	TRBJ2-1	-	CASSPRDSYNEQFF	TGTGCCAGCAGTCCACGGGACAGCTACAATGAGCAGTTCTTC
-	TRBV21-1	TRBJ2-1	-	CASSKPRNEQFF	TGTGCCAGCAGCAAGCCGCGCAATGAGCAGTTCTTC
TRBD2	TRBV7-2	TRBJ2-3	-	CASSLSGRSSDTQYF	TGTGCCAGCAGCCTCAGCGGGAGATCTTCAGATACGCAGTATTTT
-	TRBV21-1	TRBJ2-4	few	CASSKGTSGTGEAKNIQYF	TGTGCCAGCAGCAAGGGGACTAGCGGAACCGGGGAAGCCAAAAACATTCAGTACTTC
TRBD1	TRBV14	TRBJ2-5	few	CASSLLQGAMGETQYF	TGTGCCAGCAGCCTCTTACAGGGGGCAATGGGAGAGACCCAGTACTTC
-	TRBV6-1	TRBJ2-5	-	CASSEGTSYQETQYF	TGTGCCAGCAGTGAGGGGACCTCGTACCAAGAGACCCAGTACTTC
TRBD2	TRBV7-2	TRBJ2-5	few	CASSLAGLAGGGQYF	TGTGCCAGCAGCTTAGCAGGCCTAGCGGGAGGGGGCCAGTACTTC
-	TRBV29-1	TRBJ2-1	-	CSTQQGRNEQFF	TGCAGCACACAACAGGGACGCAATGAGCAGTTCTTC
-	TRBV15	TRBJ2-5	once	CATSRDAETQYF	TGTGCCACCAGCAGAGATGCCGAGACCCAGTACTTC
-	TRBV6-1	TRBJ2-3	-	CASSESPRSGTDTQYF	TGTGCCAGCAGTGAATCCCCACGTTCAGGCACAGATACGCAGTATTTT
-	TRBV30	TRBJ1-5	few	CAWSPSSRGPQHF	TGTGCCTGGAGCCCCTCATCCCGAGGGCCCCAGCATTTT
TRBD2	TRBV29-1	TRBJ2-1	few	CSVGPAGGPYNEQFF	TGCAGCGTTGGCCCAGCGGGAGGGCCCTACAATGAGCAGTTCTTC
-	TRBV6-1	TRBJ2-5	few	CASSEQGTQYF	TGTGCCAGCAGTGAACAGGGGACCCAGTACTTC
-	TRBV9	TRBJ2-2	-	CASGEEELFF	TGTGCCAGCGGGGAGGAGGAGCTGTTTTTT
TRBD1	TRBV10-2	TRBJ2-7	-	CASSPDRGQQYF	TGCGCCAGCAGCCCGGACAGGGGGCAGCAGTACTTC
TRBD2	TRBV7-2	TRBJ2-4	-	CASSLRREGLQYF	TGTGCCAGCAGCTTGAGGCGGGAGGGCCTGCAGTACTTC
TRBD2	TRBV28	TRBJ2-5	-	CASSLIGLAGRGYQETQYF	TGTGCCAGCAGTTTGATCGGACTAGCGGGCAGGGGGTACCAAGAGACCCAGTACTTC
TRBD1	TRBV29-1	TRBJ2-3	-	CSVDGQGLTDTQYF	TGCAGCGTTGACGGACAGGGACTCACAGATACGCAGTATTTT
-	TRBV5-1	TRBJ2-5	-	CASSLEQPQETQYF	TGCGCCAGCAGCTTGGAACAGCCACAAGAGACCCAGTACTTC
TRBD2	TRBV29-1	TRBJ2-1	few	CSVSGSYNEQFF	TGCAGCGTTAGCGGGAGTTACAATGAGCAGTTCTTC
-	TRBV5-6	TRBJ2-4	few	CASSFGASRLDIQYF	TGTGCCAGCAGTTTTGGGGCGTCGAGGTTGGACATTCAGTACTTC
-	TRBV28	TRBJ2-3	-	CASRQGMATDTQYF	TGTGCCAGCAGGCAGGGGATGGCCACAGATACGCAGTATTTT